The 7 T cell receptor beta chains in this list originate from one sample, sequenced in a study of blood T cell repertoires in COVID-19. Repertoires were generated with immunoSEQ multiplex PCR, while TCRdb's copy carries only in-frame clones and drops some. This repertoire shows 150,000 to 160,000 clones, around 91% found once; its top ten account for more than 14%. Sequenced material: peripheral blood. The receptors shown here come from a middle-aged woman with acute or convalescent COVID-19.

V is TRBV9 and J is TRBJ2-3; 9 bases match TRBD2. Germline trimming cut 6 bases from V and 2 bases from J; bases unmatched to any gene: 7. CDR3 length equals 15 residues. CDR1 and CDR2 from the germline V gene are SGDLS and YYNGEE. CDR3 DNA sequence: TGTGCCAGCACCGTGGCTAGCGGGATCACAGATACGCAGTATTTT. Its protein product is CASTVASGITDTQYF.

The chain employs TRBV18 and TRBJ1-2; D possibly corresponds to TRBD1 (5 bases). The CDR3 loop spans 15 amino acids. Germline V gene data show CDR1 as KGHSH and CDR2 as LQKENI. V shed 2 bases and J shed 0 bases, with 10 bases lying between them. CDR3 nucleotide sequence: TGTGCCAGCTCACCAAATCAGGGATCTAACTATGGCTACACCTTC. Its protein is CASSPNQGSNYGYTF.

The chain recombines TRBV7-9 with TRBJ2-1; TRBD2 matches at 8 bases. CDR3 size: 13 residues. Germline CDR1 and CDR2: SEHNR and FQNEAQ (reference sequence). Trimming cost V 3 bases and J 13 bases; bases outside gene matches: 8. The CDR3 region has the DNA TGTGCCAGCAGCTTCCCACTAGCGGTTGGACAGTTCTTC. It yields the protein CASSFPLAVGQFF.

This clone turned up a few times. The chain combines TRBV28 with TRBJ2-2; possible D gene TRBD1, 5 bases. Germline V gene lookup returns CDR1 MDHEN and CDR2 SYDVKM. V was clipped by 2 bases and J by 5 bases, with 9 bases between them. The CDR3 sequence is 14 residues long. The CDR3 nucleotides are TGTGCCAGCAGTTTAACGGCAGGGACCGGGGAGCTGTTTTTT. It codes for CASSLTAGTGELFF.

The chain carries TRBV20-1 and TRBJ2-5; D uncertain. The germline gives CDR1 DFQATT, CDR2 SNEGSKA (reference sequence). CDR3 size: 11 residues. V lost 4 bases, J lost 2 bases, and 5 bases lay in between. CDR3 in amino acids: CSATKQETQYF. As DNA, the CDR3 is TGCAGTGCTACTAAACAAGAGACCCAGTACTTC.

The rearrangement uses TRBV5-4 and TRBJ1-5, with TRBD1 matching 7 bases. In germline, CDR1 is SGHNT, CDR2 YYREEE (reference sequence). Trimming removed 4 bases from V and 6 bases from J; junction bases left unmatched: 10. The CDR3 loop spans 15 amino acids. In DNA form, the CDR3 reads TGTGCCAGCAGCGACGACAGGGCCCTCCCTCAGCCCCAGCATTTT. Translated: CASSDDRALPQPQHF. The variable domain in full, completed from reference TRBV5-4 and TRBJ1-5, reads ETGVTQSPTHLIKTRGQQVTLRCSSQSGHNTVSWYQQALGQGPQFIFQYYREEENGRGNFPPRFSGLQFPNYSSELNVNALELDDSALYLCASSDDRALPQPQHFGDGTRLSIL.

The chain carries TRBV4-1 and TRBJ2-3, with D possibly being TRBD2 (7 bases). Germline-derived CDR1 and CDR2 are MGHRA and YSYEKL. This CDR3 comprises 14 residues. V was pared by 4 bases and J by 2 bases, with 10 bases between. The CDR3 nucleotides read TGCGCCAGCAGCCGAGGGGGGGCCACAGATACGCAGTATTTT. Its translation is CASSRGGATDTQYF.